This T cell receptor beta chain was recovered during a study of blood T cell repertoires in COVID-19. Study overall: Sample material is recorded as cDNA or gDNA derived from T cells, B-cell-depleted T cells, or PBMCs.

Sequencing was performed with immunoSEQ multiplex PCR; in TCRdb, only in-frame clones are kept and a portion is missing. The sample holds over 120,000 clones, around nine tenths seen once. Germline CDR1 and CDR2: SGHTA and FQGNSA. V was clipped by 5 bases and J by 8 bases, with 16 bases between them. There are 14 residues in the CDR3. The clonotype originates from a human donor in a cohort sampled during active COVID-19. Sequenced: peripheral blood. The V and J genes are TRBV7-2 and TRBJ2-1; the D gene is possibly TRBD2 (5 bases). CDR3 region: CASSPTRGGHEQFF. DNA of the CDR3: TGTGCCAGCAGCCCGACCCGGGGTGGGCATGAGCAGTTCTTC.